Described below is a single TCR beta chain sequence and its context. What it binds is not known. The sample belongs to a study of cytomegalovirus exposure and HLA in healthy donors. Study results and limitations: The productive fraction for most TCR beta V segments was about 90% or about 30% in an earlier analysis.

J gave up 8 bases and V 1 base, and 11 bases lay outside the gene matches. Germline assignment: CDR1 SGHAT and CDR2 FQDESV (reference sequence). The CDR3 contains 16 residues. PCR amplification relied on 60 Vbeta primers (plus 13 Jbeta primers). Sequencing used immunoSEQ multiplex PCR; TCRdb keeps in-frame clones, though not all of them. The sample holds around 220,000 clones, under 80% seen once. The sequence derives from a girl aged 2 to 9 in good health and CMV-seronegative. What was sequenced was PBMCs. The chain links TRBV11-1 to TRBJ1-2; the match to TRBD1 covers 9 bases. CDR3 coding DNA: TGTGCCAGCAGCTTAGAAGGGACAGGGTCAAGTTGGGGCTACACCTTC. Translation: CASSLEGTGSSWGYTF.